The source of this T cell receptor (beta chain) is a study of blood T cell repertoires in COVID-19. Germline V gene data show CDR1 as SEHNR and CDR2 as FQNEAQ (reference sequence). The V end was cut by 5 bases, the J end by 3 bases, with 13 bases between. The CDR3 is 14 residues long. Authors' methods: Amplified reference gene primers provided the basis for estimating nucleated cell counts. Sequencing was performed with immunoSEQ multiplex PCR; in TCRdb, only in-frame clones are kept and a portion is missing. That table supplies the V and J calls and clone size; D and trimming were determined from the DNA. The table lists 86,000 or so clones, more than 65% of them singletons, with 11% in the top ten.

Sequenced input: peripheral blood. This chain connects TRBV7-9 to TRBJ2-5; D is possibly TRBD1 (6 bases). The TCR comes from a man between 65 and 79 years old with acute or convalescent COVID-19. CDR3 in amino acids: CASSPGAGEETQYF. Here the CDR3 DNA reads TGTGCCAGCAGCCCCGGGGCAGGGGAAGAGACCCAGTACTTC.